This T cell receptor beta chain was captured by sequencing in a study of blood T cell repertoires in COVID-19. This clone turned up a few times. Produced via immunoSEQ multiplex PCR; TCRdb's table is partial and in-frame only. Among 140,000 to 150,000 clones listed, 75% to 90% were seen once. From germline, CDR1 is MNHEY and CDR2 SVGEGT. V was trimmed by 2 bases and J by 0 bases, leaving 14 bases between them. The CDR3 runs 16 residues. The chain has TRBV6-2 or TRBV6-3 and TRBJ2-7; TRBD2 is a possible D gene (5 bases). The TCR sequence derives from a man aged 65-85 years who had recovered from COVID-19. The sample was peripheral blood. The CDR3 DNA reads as TGTGCCAGCAGTTACCACCCCCGGACTGCCTCCTACGAGCAGTACTTC. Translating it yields CASSYHPRTASYEQYF.